The 19 T cell receptor beta chains given below trace back to one sample, sequenced in a study of CD8+ T cells in alopecia areata. Reverse transcription of extracted RNA yielded cDNA, which provided the sequencing template. TCRdb's table, derived via immunoSEQ multiplex PCR, lists solely in-frame clones and lacks some. The table shows approximately 200,000 clones, with 60% occurring only once. As for treatment: oral pan-JAK inhibitor, 5-10 mg twice daily. Specimen: CD4+ T cells sorted from blood, collected at week 4, from a patient treated with tofacitinib. These receptors were collected from a human donor with alopecia areata.

The CDR3 reads CATSSRAGVTGELFF. CDR3 nucleotide sequence: TGTGCCACCAGCAGTCGGGCCGGGGTTACCGGGGAGCTGTTTTTT. This rearrangement joins TRBV15 to TRBJ2-2, with D maybe TRBD2 (5 bases). V was clipped by 3 bases and J by 5 bases, with 13 bases between them. CDR3 length equals 15 residues. CDR1 LNHNV and CDR2 YYDKDF come from the germline V gene (reference sequence).

The gene calls are TRBV6-4 and TRBJ1-1, with D hard to call. The CDR3 consists of 13 residues. Per germline, CDR1 MRHNA and CDR2 SNTAGT. V lost 6 bases, J lost 0 bases, and 8 bases lay in between. CDR3 in amino acids: CASRRRMNTEAFF. The DNA for the CDR3 is TGTGCCAGCAGACGACGGATGAACACTGAAGCTTTCTTT.

V gene TRBV5-4 combines with J gene TRBJ2-6, with 7 bases lining up with TRBD1. Germline assignment: CDR1 SGHNT and CDR2 YYREEE (reference sequence). J lost 2 bases, V lost 0 bases, and 2 bases had no gene match. The CDR3 totals 16 residues. In DNA, the CDR3 is TGTGCCAGCAGCTTGGTAGGGGGCGCTGGGGCCAACGTCCTGACTTTC. As protein: CASSLVGGAGANVLTF.

The chain links TRBV30 to TRBJ1-2; perhaps TRBD1 as D (5 bases). The germline gives CDR1 GTSNPN, CDR2 SVGIG (reference sequence). V dropped 2 bases and J dropped 6 bases, with 13 bases sitting between them. The CDR3 loop spans 13 amino acids. CDR3 DNA sequence: TGTGCCTGGAGTTTTGGGGCGCGAGATGGCTACACCTTC. Translation: CAWSFGARDGYTF.

CDR3 sequence reads: CASSSRTGNYEQYF. CDR3 in DNA: TGTGCCAGCAGCTCCCGGACAGGGAACTACGAGCAGTACTTC. The V and J genes are TRBV7-2 and TRBJ2-7; 8 bases align to TRBD1. After removal of 4 bases from V and 3 bases from J, the junction contained 5 bases not matched to a gene. Germline CDR1 SGHTA, CDR2 FQGNSA. This CDR3 comprises 14 residues.

The chain joins TRBV7-9 to TRBJ2-6; tentatively, D is TRBD1 (6 bases). CDR3 length: 19 residues. CDR1 is SEHNR, CDR2 FQNEAQ, per germline (reference sequence). The ends were cut back, 5 bases at V and 3 bases at J, with 23 bases in the middle. The CDR3 DNA sequence: TGTGCCAGCAGCAATCCATTTACCCCAGGGGCGCTTGGGGCCAACGTCCTGACTTTC. Encoded protein: CASSNPFTPGALGANVLTF.

The chain links TRBV14 to TRBJ1-1, with D unresolved. Germline CDR1 reads SGHDN; CDR2 reads FVKESK. V lost 0 bases and J 3 bases, leaving 5 bases between the germline ends. CDR3 length equals 13 residues. CDR3 in DNA: TGTGCCAGCAGCCAAGATTTGGACACTGAAGCTTTCTTT. It codes for CASSQDLDTEAFF.

The chain recombines TRBV6-6 with TRBJ2-5; D call uncertain. V lost 2 bases to trimming and J lost 6 bases, with 4 bases between them. The germline gives CDR1 MNHNY, CDR2 SVGAGI (reference sequence). This CDR3 has 11 residues. The CDR3 is CASSYGKTQYF. The CDR3 bases are TGTGCCAGCAGTTACGGAAAGACCCAGTACTTC.

As regards this clone: The same CDR3 also results from other DNA sequences found in this sample. The chain has TRBV30 and TRBJ2-2, with D possibly called TRBD1 or TRBD2 (5 bases each). CDR1 GTSNPN and CDR2 SVGIG come from the germline V gene (reference sequence). The CDR3 is made up of 13 amino acids. Trimming stripped 3 bases from V and 1 base from J, with 6 bases between. The CDR3 sequence: CAWRRGNTGELFF. The CDR3 DNA reads as TGTGCCTGGAGGAGGGGGAACACCGGGGAGCTGTTTTTT. The full variable domain, completed using reference TRBV30 and TRBJ2-2, is SQTIHQWPATLVQPVGSPLSLECTVEGTSNPNLYWYRQAAGRGLQLLFYSVGIGQISSEVPQNLSASRPQDRQFILSSKKLLLSDSGFYLCAWRRGNTGELFFGEGSRLTVL.

This clone has more than one count but fewer than ten. The rearrangement joins TRBV5-5 to TRBJ2-5, with 9 bases matching TRBD1. With V trimmed by 5 bases and J by 5 bases, 7 bases remained unmatched. From germline, CDR1 is SGHKS and CDR2 YYEKEE (reference sequence). CDR3 length equals 14 residues. The CDR3 loop reads CASRAGTGLETQYF. The CDR3 DNA sequence: TGTGCCAGCAGGGCCGGGACAGGGTTGGAGACCCAGTACTTC.

V usage is TRBV6-1 and J usage is TRBJ2-5, with D maybe TRBD1 (5 bases). Germline values: CDR1 MNHNS, CDR2 SASEGT. The ends were cut back, 1 base at V and 2 bases at J, with 5 bases in the middle. This CDR3 comprises 13 residues. The CDR3 loop reads CASSEDRQETQYF. As DNA, the CDR3 is TGTGCCAGCAGTGAAGACAGGCAAGAGACCCAGTACTTC.

This chain connects TRBV2 to TRBJ1-2; the D is unclear. V was shortened by 6 bases and J by 2 bases, with 13 bases between the two germline ends. This CDR3 region has 14 residues. CDR1 SNHLY and CDR2 FYNNEI come from the germline V gene. The CDR3 DNA reads as TGTGCCAGCAGCCTCAGGATTTTCAACTATGGCTACACCTTC. Translated: CASSLRIFNYGYTF. Complete variable domain (other parts from reference TRBV2 and TRBJ1-2): EPEVTQTPSHQVTQMGQEVILRCVPISNHLYFYWYRQILGQKVEFLVSFYNNEISEKSEIFDDQFSVERPDGSNFTLKIRSTKLEDSAMYFCASSLRIFNYGYTFGSGTRLTVV.

The V call is TRBV30, the J call TRBJ1-2; 8 positions match TRBD1. The V segment lost 5 bases and the J segment 8 bases; nucleotides outside the gene matches: 7. There are 12 residues in the CDR3. CDR1 is GTSNPN and CDR2 is SVGIG in the germline V gene (reference sequence). The DNA for the CDR3 is TGTGCCTGGGGTACAGGGGGTGGCGGCTACACCTTC. The encoded protein is CAWGTGGGGYTF.

The chain combines TRBV5-1 with TRBJ2-3; D gene uncertain. Trimming stripped 2 bases from V and 3 bases from J, with 13 bases between. The germline V gene encodes CDR1 SGHRS and CDR2 YFSETQ. The CDR3 covers 15 residues. The DNA of the CDR3 is TGCGCCAGCAGCTTTAGCCCTAGGCGGACAGATACGCAGTATTTT. Encoded protein: CASSFSPRRTDTQYF.

V usage is TRBV4-1 and J usage is TRBJ2-5; 11 bases align to TRBD2. CDR1 MGHRA and CDR2 YSYEKL come from the germline V gene. The V gene end was trimmed by 1 base and the J gene end by 9 bases; junction bases not matched to a gene: 16. The CDR3 length is 18 residues. The CDR3: CASSQGLAGGNANRAQYF. The CDR3 DNA follows: TGCGCCAGCAGCCAAGGGCTAGCGGGGGGTAATGCAAACCGGGCCCAGTACTTC.

The gene calls are TRBV5-1 and TRBJ2-6, with 9 bases lining up with TRBD1. The CDR3 totals 17 residues. Germline lookup yields CDR1 SGHRS and CDR2 YFSETQ. V shed 3 bases, J shed 3 bases, and the junction held 7 bases outside the gene matches. In DNA, the CDR3 is TGCGCCAGCAGCTGGGGACAGGGAAACTTTGGGGCCAACGTCCTGACTTTC. Amino acid sequence: CASSWGQGNFGANVLTF.

The chain employs TRBV5-6 and TRBJ1-6, with TRBD1 matching over 7 bases. The junction had 8 bases not matched to a gene; V was cut back by 6 bases and J by 8 bases. The CDR3 covers 14 residues. CDR1 and CDR2 from the germline V gene are SGHDT and YYEEEE. This CDR3 is CASTVGQTDSPLHF. The CDR3 DNA reads as TGTGCCAGCACCGTGGGACAGACAGATTCACCCCTCCACTTT.

This clone was picked up a small number of times. The chain carries TRBV10-3 and TRBJ2-3; D unclear. This CDR3 is built from 13 residues. V was cut by 3 bases and J by 5 bases, with 9 bases left in between. The germline CDR1 and CDR2 sequences are ENHRY and SYGVKD. The CDR3 DNA follows: TGTGCCATCAGTGAAAAAATGGGAGATACGCAGTATTTT. The encoded protein is CAISEKMGDTQYF.

Concerning this clone: At the DNA level, this CDR3 is encoded by other sequences in the same sample as well. Here the CDR3 reads CASRQGYGYTF. In DNA form, the CDR3 reads TGTGCCAGCAGACAGGGGTATGGCTACACCTTC. This sequence joins TRBV28 and TRBJ1-2; TRBD1 aligns across 7 bases. This CDR3 is 11 amino acids long. The junction had 0 bases not matched to a gene; V was cut back by 6 bases and J by 5 bases. Germline-derived CDR1 and CDR2 are MDHEN and SYDVKM.